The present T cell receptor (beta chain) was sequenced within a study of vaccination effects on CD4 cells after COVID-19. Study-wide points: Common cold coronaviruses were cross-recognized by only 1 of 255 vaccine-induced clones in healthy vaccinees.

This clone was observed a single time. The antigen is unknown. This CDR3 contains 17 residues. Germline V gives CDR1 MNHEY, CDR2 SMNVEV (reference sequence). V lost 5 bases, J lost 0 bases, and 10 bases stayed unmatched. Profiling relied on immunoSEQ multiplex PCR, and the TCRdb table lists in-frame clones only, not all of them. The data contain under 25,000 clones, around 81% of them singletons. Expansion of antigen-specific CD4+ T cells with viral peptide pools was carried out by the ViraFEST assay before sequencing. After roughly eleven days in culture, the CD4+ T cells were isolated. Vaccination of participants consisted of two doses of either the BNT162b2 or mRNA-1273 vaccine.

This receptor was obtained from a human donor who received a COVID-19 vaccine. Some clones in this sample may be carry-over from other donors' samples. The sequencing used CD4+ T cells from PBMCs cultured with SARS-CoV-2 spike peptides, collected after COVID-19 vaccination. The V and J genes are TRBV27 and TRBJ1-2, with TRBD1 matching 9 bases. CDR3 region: CASSRLTRQGANYGYTF. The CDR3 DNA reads TGTGCCAGCAGTAGGCTCACCCGACAGGGGGCTAACTATGGCTACACCTTC.